These T cell receptor beta chains were read from a single sample in a study of cytomegalovirus exposure and HLA in healthy donors. The table came from immunoSEQ multiplex PCR; TCRdb's copy has only in-frame clones and leaves some out. The sample consists of 150,000 to 200,000 clones, more than 60% of them appearing once. Sequencing was carried out using PBMCs. These receptors were collected from a man between 18 and 35 years old in good health and CMV-seropositive. Each CDR3 is given with its conserved first and last residue. Each record gives: clone size, J gene, D gene, V gene, CDR3 protein. A D gene is named only where the DNA matches it firmly. Some rows have no size entry. The others give once, few or many, or a class for an expanded clone.

-	TRBJ1-3	-	TRBV2	CASRDSSGNTIYF
few	-	TRBD1	TRBV7-9	CASSPGGRSHEQYF
-	TRBJ2-1	-	TRBV9	CASSDNSGSNRASSYNEQFF
few	TRBJ2-1	TRBD1	TRBV27	CASSQDRGRKNEQFF
-	TRBJ2-1	-	TRBV13	CASSPLDSLNEQFF
-	TRBJ2-7	TRBD1	TRBV27	CASRAHPGQLSYEQYF
few	TRBJ1-1	-	TRBV7-9	CSSSLSFSEAFF
-	TRBJ2-5	-	TRBV5-5	CASSRGAELLRETQYF
-	TRBJ2-7	TRBD2	TRBV5-4	CASSPPGLVYEQYF
-	TRBJ1-5	-	TRBV5-1	CASSLGGSNQPQHF
-	TRBJ1-1	-	TRBV28	CASSLRGYTEAFF
-	TRBJ2-7	TRBD2	TRBV4-2	CASSRGTSSGSYEQYF
-	TRBJ1-5	TRBD1	TRBV5-6	CASSFGQGSQPQHF
-	TRBJ2-7	-	TRBV28	CASNMGGAREQYF
-	TRBJ2-1	-	TRBV7-6	CASSSAGTRGNEQFF
-	TRBJ1-6	-	TRBV30	CACDPQRGSPLHF
-	TRBJ2-7	TRBD1	TRBV7-2	CASSLGGTGLRVQYF
-	TRBJ2-3	-	TRBV7-9	CASSLIRVGDTQYF
-	TRBJ2-1	-	TRBV30	CAWRRDPNIGEQFF
few	TRBJ2-7	TRBD1	TRBV5-4	CASSYTRDRGPYEQYF
-	TRBJ1-1	-	TRBV18	CASSRVGGPNPVNTEAFF
-	TRBJ2-3	-	TRBV27	CASSLLGPAGTQYF
-	TRBJ1-5	TRBD1	TRBV6-5	CASRPDRGSNQPQHF
-	TRBJ1-5	TRBD1	TRBV30	CAWQAGTANQPQHF
-	TRBJ1-2	TRBD1	TRBV6-5	CASSLGQGSGYTF
-	TRBJ1-1	TRBD1	TRBV7-2	CASSLGWSGTGEAFF
-	TRBJ1-5	TRBD1	TRBV28	CASGTPGQGLPGNQPQHF
-	TRBJ1-5	-	TRBV6-5	CASSYGRGSDQPQHF
-	TRBJ1-5	-	TRBV18	CASSPEQILNQPQHF
-	TRBJ2-3	-	TRBV29-1	CSVEKYGGTTTDTQYF
-	TRBJ2-1	TRBD2	TRBV7-3	CASSLMGGGSYNEQFF
-	TRBJ2-7	-	TRBV28	CASSATELDEQYF
-	TRBJ1-2	-	TRBV6-1	CASAAEIYGYTF
few	TRBJ2-2	-	TRBV27	CASSLTELFF
few	TRBJ2-7	TRBD2	TRBV13	CASSLAGGTYEQYF
-	TRBJ1-1	-	TRBV7-9	CASSLVYRNTEAFF
many	TRBJ2-1	-	TRBV4-1	CASSQVNLVAFDEQFF
-	TRBJ2-7	-	TRBV28	CASSLSSEQYF
few	TRBJ2-7	-	TRBV30	CAWSVRRVGWEQYF
-	TRBJ1-2	-	TRBV5-6	CASSSTDQVPSYGYTF
-	TRBJ2-3	-	TRBV9	CASSEGGGSTDTQYF
-	TRBJ1-1	TRBD1	TRBV5-4	CASSFGQGTEAFF
-	TRBJ1-5	-	TRBV29-1	CSVGDTLNQPQHF
few	TRBJ2-7	TRBD1	TRBV27	CASKKFPGQSYEQYF
few	TRBJ2-1	TRBD2	TRBV10-3	CAIRGLAGVSVF
once	TRBJ1-1	-	TRBV19	CASSIWTPRGTEAFF
-	TRBJ2-7	-	TRBV6-1	CASSETTYEQYF
once	TRBJ2-7	-	TRBV5-1	CASSLGPETYEQYF
few	TRBJ2-3	TRBD2	TRBV5-1	CASSLGGGGSRSTDTQYF
-	TRBJ2-7	TRBD2	TRBV30	CAWSWGGPREQYF
-	TRBJ1-1	TRBD1	TRBV29-1	CSVDRGTGDLNTEAFF
-	TRBJ2-1	TRBD2	TRBV5-1	CASSPQPLAGNEQFF
few	TRBJ1-3	-	TRBV7-2	CASSFYSSSSGNTIYF
-	TRBJ2-3	TRBD2	TRBV11-1	CASSAPSGVIRDTQYF
-	TRBJ2-1	-	TRBV10-2	CASNREPGGDEQFF
-	TRBJ2-7	-	TRBV30	CACSYTQGYEQYF
-	TRBJ2-3	-	TRBV27	CASSYRGTDTQYF
-	TRBJ2-2	-	TRBV19	CASSSVSGTGELFF
few	TRBJ2-1	TRBD2	TRBV11-2	CASSSGTSPSYEQFF